Listed here are 6 T cell receptor beta chains from one sample, sequenced in a study of T cell responses to AZD1222 COVID-19 vaccine (dated by TCRdb to the early 2020s). In light of the paper, this sample's time point label describes: baseline before first vaccination. The library was obtained by the immunoSEQ multiplex PCR assay. Entries here come from immuneACCESS through TCRdb and include only in-frame sequences with V and J called. Some clones fail to appear in such tables; in the studies checked, an unresolved V gene covers under half of the shortfall, and the cause of the remainder is unknown. The table for this sample lists around 94,000 clones; about 88% of them were counted only once. Of the sample, about 14% is held by the ten largest clones. The source material was peripheral blood, sampled on day 0 of AZD1222 vaccination. The receptors were gathered from an adult in good health.

This clone was recorded a few times. This chain links TRBV4-3 with TRBJ2-7; 10 nucleotides align to TRBD2. With 1 base clipped from V and 5 bases from J, the junction kept 5 bases outside the gene matches. CDR1 is LGHNA, CDR2 YSLEER, per germline. CDR3 length: 15 amino acids. CDR3 in DNA: TGCGCCAGCAGCCAAGTAAGCGGGGGGGCCCACGAGCAGTACTTC. This encodes CASSQVSGGAHEQYF.

The chain's CDR3 is CASSPDRDGSYEQYF. CDR3 in DNA: TGCGCCAGCAGCCCCGACAGGGACGGTTCCTACGAGCAGTACTTC. The chain has TRBV4-3 and TRBJ2-7; 7 bases match TRBD1. The CDR3 is 15 amino acids. Germline CDR1 and CDR2: LGHNA and YSLEER. The junction had 7 bases not matched to a gene; V was cut back by 4 bases and J by 1 base.

This clone was counted a few times. CDR3 sequence (DNA): TGCGCCAGCAGCTTGGGGACAGGGTCGACCACTGAAGCTTTCTTT. It codes for CASSLGTGSTTEAFF. The chain links TRBV5-1 to TRBJ1-1; 8 bases align to TRBD1. This CDR3 comprises 15 residues. V dropped 0 bases and J dropped 4; count of bases not matched to a gene: 5. Per the germline V gene, CDR1 is SGHRS and CDR2 is YFSETQ.

The chain is built from TRBV6-5 and TRBJ2-7; D could derive from TRBD1 or TRBD2 (5 bases each). Trimming took 6 bases from V and 2 from J, leaving 11 bases between them. The CDR3 has 13 amino acids. Germline values: CDR1 MNHEY, CDR2 SVGAGI. The CDR3 nucleotides are TGTGCCAGCAGCCGGGACCATCCCTACGAGCAGTACTTC. It codes for CASSRDHPYEQYF.

This chain connects TRBV6-5 to TRBJ1-5; D is perhaps TRBD1 (6 bases). Trimming took off 4 bases at V and 6 bases at J, with 7 bases between the two ends. The CDR3 contains 12 residues. The germline V gene encodes CDR1 MNHEY and CDR2 SVGAGI. DNA for the CDR3: TGTGCCAGCAGTTCCAGGGGTCAGCCCCAGCATTTT. Encoded protein: CASSSRGQPQHF.

The J gene is TRBJ2-3, the V gene TRBV20-1; 9 bases line up with TRBD1. CDR3 length: 16 amino acids. Looked up from germline, CDR1 is DFQATT and CDR2 is SNEGSKA (reference sequence). V shed 3 bases and J 7 bases; nucleotides not matched to a gene: 14. Here the CDR3 DNA reads TGCAGTGCTAGTTACGTAGGGGGACAGGGTTTTTATACGCAGTATTTT. Translation gives CSASYVGGQGFYTQYF.